This T cell receptor (beta chain) was found in a study of long-term antiretroviral therapy in people with HIV. For this clone: Its target is unknown.

It was version v3.0 of the immunoSEQ assay that was run at survey level. TCRdb's table, derived via immunoSEQ multiplex PCR, lists solely in-frame clones and lacks some. The sample has 25,000 to 30,000 clones, about nine tenths seen once; the top ten hold roughly 4%. Study-level results: Upon ART, diversity increased but remained lower than transplant donor controls. Blood draws took place between the mid-2000s and the late 2010s and possibly involved older ART regimens.

The germline gives CDR1 SGDLS, CDR2 YYNGEE. V was pared by 2 bases and J by 0 bases, with 9 bases between. The CDR3 has 15 residues. HIV-positive participants were all treated in the United States. The material sequenced was unsorted PBMCs, taken 3.1 years after starting antiretroviral therapy. The TCR was taken from a man between 18 and 29 years old with HIV. The chain is built from TRBV9 and TRBJ2-1, with D hard to call. CDR3 DNA sequence: TGTGCCAGCAGCGTCCACTGGAGCTCCTACAATGAGCAGTTCTTC. Translated: CASSVHWSSYNEQFF.